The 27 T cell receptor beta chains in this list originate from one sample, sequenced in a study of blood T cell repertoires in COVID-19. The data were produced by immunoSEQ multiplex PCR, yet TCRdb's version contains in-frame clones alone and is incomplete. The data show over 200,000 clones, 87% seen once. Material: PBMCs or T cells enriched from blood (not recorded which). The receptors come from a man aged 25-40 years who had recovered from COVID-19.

The CDR3 nucleotides read TGTGCCAGCAGTTACCCCGGACAGTATGCGAGCGAGCAGTACTTC. As protein: CASSYPGQYASEQYF. The chain is built from TRBV6-2 or TRBV6-3 and TRBJ2-7, with D maybe TRBD1 (6 bases). Trimming cost V 2 bases and J 6 bases, with 17 bases left between them. The CDR3 extends over 15 amino acids. CDR1 is MNHEY and CDR2 is SVGEGT in the germline V gene.

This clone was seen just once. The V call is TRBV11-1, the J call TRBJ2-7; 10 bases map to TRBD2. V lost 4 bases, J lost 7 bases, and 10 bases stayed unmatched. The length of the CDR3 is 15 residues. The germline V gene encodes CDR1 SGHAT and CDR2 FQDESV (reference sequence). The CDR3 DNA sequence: TGTGCCAGCAGCTCCGGGACTAGCGTGGCGGGGGAGCAGTACTTC. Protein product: CASSSGTSVAGEQYF.

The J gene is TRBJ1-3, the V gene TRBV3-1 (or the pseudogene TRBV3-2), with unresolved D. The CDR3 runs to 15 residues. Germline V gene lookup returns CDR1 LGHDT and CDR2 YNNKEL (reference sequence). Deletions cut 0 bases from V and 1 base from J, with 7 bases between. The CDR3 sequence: CASSQDGRSGNTIYF. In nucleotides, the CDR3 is TGTGCCAGCAGCCAAGATGGCAGATCTGGAAACACCATATATTTT.

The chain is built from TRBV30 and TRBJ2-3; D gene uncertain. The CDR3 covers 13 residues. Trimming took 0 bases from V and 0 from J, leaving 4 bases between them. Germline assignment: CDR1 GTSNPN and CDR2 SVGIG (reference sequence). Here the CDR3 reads CAWSVLSTDTQYF. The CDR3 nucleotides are TGTGCCTGGAGTGTACTTAGCACAGATACGCAGTATTTT.

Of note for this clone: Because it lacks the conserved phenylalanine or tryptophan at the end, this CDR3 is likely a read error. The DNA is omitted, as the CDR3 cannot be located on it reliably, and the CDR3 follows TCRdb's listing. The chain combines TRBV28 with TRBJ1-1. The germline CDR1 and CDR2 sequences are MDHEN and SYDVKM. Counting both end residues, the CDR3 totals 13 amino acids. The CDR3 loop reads CASSTLGGLAEPR.

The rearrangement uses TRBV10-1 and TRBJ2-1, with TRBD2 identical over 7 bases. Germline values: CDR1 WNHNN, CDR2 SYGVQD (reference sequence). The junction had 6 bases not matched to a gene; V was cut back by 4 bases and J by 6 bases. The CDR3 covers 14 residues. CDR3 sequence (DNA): TGCGCCAGCAGTGCGGGAGGTAGAATCAATGAGCAGTTCTTC. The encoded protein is CASSAGGRINEQFF.

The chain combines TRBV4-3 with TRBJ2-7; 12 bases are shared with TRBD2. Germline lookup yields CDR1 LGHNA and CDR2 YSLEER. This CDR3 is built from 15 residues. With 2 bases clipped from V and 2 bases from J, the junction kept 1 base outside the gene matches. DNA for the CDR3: TGCGCCAGCAGCCAACTAGCGGGGGGGGCCTACGAGCAGTACTTC. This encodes CASSQLAGGAYEQYF.

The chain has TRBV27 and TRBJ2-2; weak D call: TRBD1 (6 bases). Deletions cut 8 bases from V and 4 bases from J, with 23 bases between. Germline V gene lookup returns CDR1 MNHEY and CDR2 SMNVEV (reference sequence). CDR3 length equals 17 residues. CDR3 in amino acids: CASSTSGQGMGTGELFF. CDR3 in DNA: TGTGCCAGCTCAACCTCCGGGCAGGGGATGGGCACCGGGGAGCTGTTTTTT.

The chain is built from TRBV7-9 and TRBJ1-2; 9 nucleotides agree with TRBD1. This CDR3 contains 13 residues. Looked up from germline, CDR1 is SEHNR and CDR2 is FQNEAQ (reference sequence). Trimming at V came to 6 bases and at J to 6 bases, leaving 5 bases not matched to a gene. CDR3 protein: CASRHGTGNGYTF. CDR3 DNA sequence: TGTGCCAGCAGACATGGGACAGGGAATGGCTACACCTTC.

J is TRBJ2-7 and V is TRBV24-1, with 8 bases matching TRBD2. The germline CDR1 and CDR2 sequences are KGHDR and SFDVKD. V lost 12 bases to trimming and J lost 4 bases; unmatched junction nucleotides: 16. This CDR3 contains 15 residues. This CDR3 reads CASQEGIAGPYEQYF. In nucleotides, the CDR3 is TGTGCCTCACAGGAGGGGATAGCGGGGCCGTACGAGCAGTACTTC.

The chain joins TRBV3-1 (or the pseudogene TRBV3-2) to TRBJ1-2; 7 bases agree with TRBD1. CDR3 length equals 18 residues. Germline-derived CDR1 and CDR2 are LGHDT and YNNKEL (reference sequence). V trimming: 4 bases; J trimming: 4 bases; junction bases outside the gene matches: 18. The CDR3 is CASSPFRNSDRALYGYTF. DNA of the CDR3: TGTGCCAGCAGCCCCTTTAGGAACTCTGACAGGGCCCTCTATGGCTACACCTTC.

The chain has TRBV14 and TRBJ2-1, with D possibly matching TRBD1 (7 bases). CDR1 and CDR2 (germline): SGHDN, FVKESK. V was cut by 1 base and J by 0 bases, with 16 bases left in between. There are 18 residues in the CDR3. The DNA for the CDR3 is TGTGCCAGCAGCCAAGCAAGGGGGCGGGGTCCCTCCTACAATGAGCAGTTCTTC. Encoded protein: CASSQARGRGPSYNEQFF.

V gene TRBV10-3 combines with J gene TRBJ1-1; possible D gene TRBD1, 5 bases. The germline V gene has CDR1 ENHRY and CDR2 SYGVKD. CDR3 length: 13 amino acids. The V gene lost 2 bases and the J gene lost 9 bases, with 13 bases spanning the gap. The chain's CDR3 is CAISEGAVYQAFF. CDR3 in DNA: TGTGCCATCAGTGAGGGGGCAGTTTATCAAGCTTTCTTT.

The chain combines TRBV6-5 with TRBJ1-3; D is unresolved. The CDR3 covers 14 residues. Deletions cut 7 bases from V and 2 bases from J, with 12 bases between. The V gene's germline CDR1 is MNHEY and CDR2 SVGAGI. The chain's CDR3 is CASKLRSTGNTIYF. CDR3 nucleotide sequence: TGTGCCAGCAAGTTGCGGTCCACTGGAAACACCATATATTTT.

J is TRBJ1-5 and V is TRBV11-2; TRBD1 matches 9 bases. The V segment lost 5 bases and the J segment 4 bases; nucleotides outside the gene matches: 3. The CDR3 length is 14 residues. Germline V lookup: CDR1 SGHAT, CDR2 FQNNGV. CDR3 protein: CASSVGTGNQPQHF. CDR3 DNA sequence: TGTGCCAGCAGCGTAGGGACAGGGAATCAGCCCCAGCATTTT.

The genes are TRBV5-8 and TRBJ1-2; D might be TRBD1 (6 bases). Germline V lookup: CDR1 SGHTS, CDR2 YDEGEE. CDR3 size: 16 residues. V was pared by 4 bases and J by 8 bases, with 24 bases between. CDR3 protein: CASSSTLRAGAGGYTF. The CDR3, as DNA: TGTGCCAGCAGCAGCACCCTTCGCGCGGGGGCGGGCGGCTACACCTTC.

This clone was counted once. CDR3 nucleotide sequence: TGTGCCAGTAGTATTTCCGGGACTGAAGCCTACGAGCAGTACTTC. This gives the protein CASSISGTEAYEQYF. The V and J genes are TRBV19 and TRBJ2-7; possibly TRBD2 for D (6 bases). The germline V gene has CDR1 LNHDA and CDR2 SQIVND (reference sequence). The V gene lost 3 bases and the J gene lost 2 bases, with 14 bases spanning the gap. The CDR3 loop spans 15 amino acids.

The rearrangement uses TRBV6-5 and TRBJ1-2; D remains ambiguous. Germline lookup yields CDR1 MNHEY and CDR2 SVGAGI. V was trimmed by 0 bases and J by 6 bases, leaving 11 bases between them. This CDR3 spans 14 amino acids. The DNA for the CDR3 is TGTGCCAGCAGTTACTCTCGAGGGATTCATGGCTACACCTTC. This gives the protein CASSYSRGIHGYTF.

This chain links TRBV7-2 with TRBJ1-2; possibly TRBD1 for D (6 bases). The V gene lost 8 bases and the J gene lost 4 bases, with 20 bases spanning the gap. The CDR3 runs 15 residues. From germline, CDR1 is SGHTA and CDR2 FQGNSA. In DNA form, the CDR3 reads TGTGCCAGCCAATACGGGGGGCGGTTAACCTATGGCTACACCTTC. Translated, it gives CASQYGGRLTYGYTF.

As DNA, the CDR3 is TGTGCCATCAGTGGATCAAGGGGGTATAATTCACCCCTCCACTTT. This codes for CAISGSRGYNSPLHF. The J gene is TRBJ1-6, the V gene TRBV10-3, with D maybe TRBD1 (6 bases). The CDR3 is 15 residues long. The germline V gene encodes CDR1 ENHRY and CDR2 SYGVKD. V lost 4 bases, J lost 4 bases, and 11 bases lay in between.

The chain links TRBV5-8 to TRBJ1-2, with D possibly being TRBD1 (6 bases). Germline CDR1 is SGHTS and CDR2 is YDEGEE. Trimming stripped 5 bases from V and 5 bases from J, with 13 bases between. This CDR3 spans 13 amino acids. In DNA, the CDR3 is TGTGCCAGCAGGCCTATTAGGGGGTATGGCTACACCTTC. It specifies CASRPIRGYGYTF.

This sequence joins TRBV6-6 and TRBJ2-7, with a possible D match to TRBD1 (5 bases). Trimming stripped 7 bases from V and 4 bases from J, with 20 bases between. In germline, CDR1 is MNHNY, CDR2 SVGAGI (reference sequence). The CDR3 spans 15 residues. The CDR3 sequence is CASNQRGIILYEQYF. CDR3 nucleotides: TGTGCCAGCAACCAAAGGGGAATCATCCTTTACGAGCAGTACTTC.

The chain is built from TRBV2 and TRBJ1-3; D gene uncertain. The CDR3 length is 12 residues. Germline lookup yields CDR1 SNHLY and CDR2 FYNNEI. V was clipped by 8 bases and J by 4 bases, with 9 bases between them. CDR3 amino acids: CASLGSGNTIYF. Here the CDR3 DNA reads TGTGCCAGCCTCGGTTCCGGAAACACCATATATTTT. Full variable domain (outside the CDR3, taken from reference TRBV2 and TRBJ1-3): EPEVTQTPSHQVTQMGQEVILRCVPISNHLYFYWYRQILGQKVEFLVSFYNNEISEKSEIFDDQFSVERPDGSNFTLKIRSTKLEDSAMYFCASLGSGNTIYFGEGSWLTVV.

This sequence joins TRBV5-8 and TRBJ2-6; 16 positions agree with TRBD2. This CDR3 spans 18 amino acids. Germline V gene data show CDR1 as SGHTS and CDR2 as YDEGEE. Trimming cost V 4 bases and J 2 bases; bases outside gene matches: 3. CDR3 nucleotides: TGTGCCAGCAGCAAGGGACTAGCGGGGGGGCCTGGGGCCAACGTCCTGACTTTC. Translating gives CASSKGLAGGPGANVLTF. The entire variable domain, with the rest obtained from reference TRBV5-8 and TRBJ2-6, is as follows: EAGVTQSPTHLIKTRGQQATLRCSPISGHTSVYWYQQALGLGLQFLLWYDEGEERNRGNFPPRFSGRQFPNYSSELNVNALELEDSALYLCASSKGLAGGPGANVLTFGAGSRLTVL.

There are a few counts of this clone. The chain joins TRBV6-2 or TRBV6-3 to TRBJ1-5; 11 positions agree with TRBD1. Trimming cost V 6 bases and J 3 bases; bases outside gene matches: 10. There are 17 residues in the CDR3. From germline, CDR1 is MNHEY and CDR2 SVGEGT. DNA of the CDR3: TGTGCCAGCAGCTATAAGCCGGGACAGGGGGACAATCAGCCCCAGCATTTT. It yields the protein CASSYKPGQGDNQPQHF.

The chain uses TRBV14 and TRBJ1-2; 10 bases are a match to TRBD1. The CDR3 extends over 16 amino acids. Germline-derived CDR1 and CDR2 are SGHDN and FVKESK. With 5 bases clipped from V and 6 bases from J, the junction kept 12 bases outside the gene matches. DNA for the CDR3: TGTGCCAGCAGCGCTACCAGGACAGGGGGTTTGCATGGCTACACCTTC. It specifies CASSATRTGGLHGYTF.

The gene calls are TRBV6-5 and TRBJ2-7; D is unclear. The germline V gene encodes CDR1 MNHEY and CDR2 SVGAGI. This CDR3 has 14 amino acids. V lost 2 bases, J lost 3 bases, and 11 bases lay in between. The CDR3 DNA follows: TGTGCCAGCAGTTACGAGGCCCACGGCTACGAGCAGTACTTC. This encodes CASSYEAHGYEQYF.